This T cell receptor (beta chain) was documented in a study of cytomegalovirus exposure and HLA in healthy donors. Method: immunoSEQ multiplex PCR; TCRdb's copy keeps in-frame clones and lacks some. The table records about 110,000 clones, more than 90% of them present only once. From germline, CDR1 is MGHDK and CDR2 SYGVNS. The CDR3 spans 14 residues. Germline trimming cut 1 base from V and 5 bases from J; bases unmatched to any gene: 4. The sequenced sample consisted of PBMCs. The origin of this receptor is a woman younger than 30 in good health and CMV-seronegative. The gene calls are TRBV25-1 and TRBJ2-7, with 8 bases matching TRBD2. The CDR3 reads CASSESGLVHEQYF. In DNA, the CDR3 is TGTGCCAGCAGTGAATCGGGACTAGTCCACGAGCAGTACTTC.